Shown below are 32 T cell receptor beta chains from a single sample sequenced in a study of CD8 T cells in Susac syndrome (dated 2019 in TCRdb). The library came from the immunoSEQ multiplex PCR assay. RNA was extracted with the RNeasy kit and roughly 0.5 to 1 ug was reverse transcribed using random hexamers. The public reads were quality trimmed at Q25 with fastp and then assembled into clones with MiXCR by TCRdb, keeping productive beta chains. Rows with one shared CDR3 protein collapse into an entry with the most common genes and DNA. The sample table shows some 190,000 distinct CDR3 sequences, and 90% to 95% are seen once. The biggest ten clones account for 0.1% of the sample. The sample was CD4+ T cells from PBMCs. The receptors originated from a human donor in good health.

The chain links TRBV9 to TRBJ2-5; 9 nucleotides agree with TRBD1. The length of the CDR3 is 15 residues. The J segment lost 2 bases and the V segment lost 0 bases, leaving 2 bases of the junction unmatched. From germline, CDR1 is SGDLS and CDR2 YYNGEE. Here the CDR3 reads CASSVGTGVQETQYF. As DNA, the CDR3 is TGTGCCAGCAGCGTAGGGACAGGGGTGCAAGAGACCCAGTACTTC. Filled out from reference TRBV9 and TRBJ2-5, the complete variable domain reads DSGVTQTPKHLITATGQRVTLRCSPRSGDLSVYWYQQSLDQGLQFLIQYYNGEERAKGNILERFSAQQFPDLHSELNLSSLELGDSALYFCASSVGTGVQETQYFGPGTRLLVL.

CDR3 amino acids: CSAPSEGYYNEQFF. The CDR3 DNA is TGCAGTGCCCCTTCGGAGGGGTACTACAATGAGCAGTTCTTC. V is TRBV20-1 and J is TRBJ2-1; D perhaps matches TRBD2 (6 bases). Per germline, CDR1 DFQATT and CDR2 SNEGSKA (reference sequence). The CDR3 extends over 14 amino acids. Deletions cut 6 bases from V and 3 bases from J, with 15 bases between.

The V gene is TRBV5-1, the J gene TRBJ2-6; D is undetermined. With 3 bases removed from V and 0 bases from J, the gap between germline ends came to 7 bases. The germline CDR1 and CDR2 sequences are SGHRS and YFSETQ. This CDR3 region has 15 residues. The CDR3 bases are TGCGCCAGCAGCTCCGAGGTCTCTGGGGCCAACGTCCTGACTTTC. Translation gives CASSSEVSGANVLTF.

The rearrangement joins TRBV11-1 to TRBJ2-7, with 13 positions matching TRBD2. Germline V gene lookup returns CDR1 SGHAT and CDR2 FQDESV (reference sequence). CDR3 length: 18 residues. J gave up 0 bases and V 1 base, and 6 bases lay outside the gene matches. The CDR3 protein is CASSLGTSGGYHSYEQYV. The CDR3 DNA reads as TGTGCCAGCAGCTTAGGGACTAGCGGGGGATACCACTCCTACGAGCAGTACGTC.

Only one count was recorded for this clonotype. At one end, the junction sequence differs from germline, possibly due to a read error. The rearrangement links TRBV7-2 to TRBJ2-5, with D unresolved. The CDR3 loop spans 14 amino acids. The germline gives CDR1 SGHTA, CDR2 FQGNSA. CDR3 amino acids: CASNLDRMQETQYF. CDR3 DNA sequence: TGTGCCAGCAACTTAGATCGGATGCAAGAGACCCAGTACTTC.

The chain carries TRBV7-9 and TRBJ2-1; 8 bases are a match to TRBD2. Germline lookup yields CDR1 SEHNR and CDR2 FQNEAQ (reference sequence). This CDR3 has 13 residues. V shed 5 bases, J shed 6 bases, and the junction held 3 bases outside the gene matches. The CDR3, as DNA: TGTGCCAGCAGCAGAGCGGGGGTCAATGAGCAGTTCTTC. It specifies CASSRAGVNEQFF.

The chain combines TRBV3-1 with TRBJ2-7; 10 bases fit TRBD2. The germline V gene has CDR1 LGHDT and CDR2 YNNKEL (reference sequence). The trim removed 10 bases at V and 7 bases at J, leaving 13 bases unmatched. This CDR3 region has 14 residues. CDR3 DNA sequence: TGTGCCACCAGTTCAAGCGGGAGGGCGGTTGAGCAGTACGTC. This codes for CATSSSGRAVEQYV.

The chain has TRBV3-1 and TRBJ1-5; D remains ambiguous. Trimming removed 1 base from V and 2 bases from J, with 12 bases in between. In germline, CDR1 is LGHDT, CDR2 YNNKEL (reference sequence). The CDR3 loop spans 16 amino acids. The chain's CDR3 is CASSQGSGYGNQPQHF. The CDR3 nucleotides are TGTGCCAGCAGCCAAGGGAGCGGTTATGGCAATCAGCCCCAGCATTTT.

The V gene is TRBV20-1, the J gene TRBJ1-5; tentatively, D is TRBD1 (5 bases). This CDR3 spans 14 amino acids. The germline V gene has CDR1 DFQATT and CDR2 SNEGSKA (reference sequence). Trimming took off 3 bases at V and 2 bases at J, with 11 bases between the two ends. CDR3: CSARESGGNQPQHF. In DNA form, the CDR3 reads TGCAGTGCTAGGGAATCGGGGGGCAATCAGCCCCAGCATTTT.

The chain is built from TRBV19 and TRBJ1-5, with TRBD1 matching 8 bases. Losses at the gene ends were 6 bases for V and 7 bases for J; bases not matched to a gene: 5. This CDR3 is built from 13 residues. Per the germline V gene, CDR1 is LNHDA and CDR2 is SQIVND (reference sequence). DNA for the CDR3: TGTGCCAGTAGCTCAGGGGGCGACCAGCCCCAGCATTTT. Its translation: CASSSGGDQPQHF.

The J gene is TRBJ1-2, the V gene TRBV18; D gene unclear. The CDR3 length is 13 residues. V was pared by 8 bases and J by 1 base, with 11 bases between. The germline V gene has CDR1 KGHSH and CDR2 LQKENI. DNA for the CDR3: TGTGCCAGCAGCCCGGACGGTAACTATGGCTACACCTTC. Encoded protein: CASSPDGNYGYTF.

J is TRBJ2-2 and V is TRBV7-9; TRBD1 agrees at 7 bases. Trimming cost V 4 bases and J 6 bases; bases outside gene matches: 8. The germline gives CDR1 SEHNR, CDR2 FQNEAQ (reference sequence). This CDR3 is 15 amino acids long. The CDR3 here is CASSSPGQAPGELFF. As DNA, the CDR3 is TGTGCCAGCAGCTCCCCAGGACAGGCCCCCGGGGAGCTGTTTTTT.

The chain employs TRBV20-1 and TRBJ2-1, with D perhaps being TRBD1 or TRBD2 (5 bases each). CDR1 and CDR2 (germline): DFQATT, SNEGSKA (reference sequence). This CDR3 is 14 amino acids long. The V and J ends lost 6 bases and 3 bases respectively, with 15 bases between them. Here the CDR3 DNA reads TGCAGTGCCCCGAGTTGGGGACGCTACAATGAGCAGTTCTTC. Its protein is CSAPSWGRYNEQFF.

The chain is built from TRBV29-1 and TRBJ2-1; TRBD1 might be the D (5 bases). Trimming took off 2 bases at V and 5 bases at J, with 16 bases between the two ends. CDR1 and CDR2 from the germline V gene are SQVTM and ANQGSEA. The CDR3 covers 15 residues. DNA for the CDR3: TGCAGCGTTGAAATTCTTAGGGGAATCGACAATGAGCAGTTCTTC. The encoded protein is CSVEILRGIDNEQFF.

The gene calls are TRBV7-8 and TRBJ2-3; 13 bases match TRBD2. V dropped 5 bases and J dropped 4; count of bases not matched to a gene: 3. The V gene's germline CDR1 is SGHVS and CDR2 FQNEAQ. The CDR3 totals 15 residues. The CDR3 DNA follows: TGTGCCAGCAGCCGGACTAGCGGGGGTGCAGATACGCAGTATTTT. Translating it yields CASSRTSGGADTQYF.

The chain carries TRBV2 and TRBJ2-7, with TRBD2 matching 9 bases. The junction had 2 bases not matched to a gene; V was cut back by 6 bases and J by 2 bases. Germline lookup yields CDR1 SNHLY and CDR2 FYNNEI. The CDR3 is 13 residues long. The CDR3 DNA reads TGTGCCAGCAGGACTAGCGGCGCCTACGAGCAGTACGTC. It encodes CASRTSGAYEQYV.

The V call is TRBV12-3 or TRBV12-4, the J call TRBJ1-4; D is undetermined. Deletions cut 3 bases from V and 0 bases from J, with 11 bases between. This CDR3 contains 16 residues. CDR3 amino acids: CASSLVWITTNEKLFF. DNA for the CDR3: TGTGCCAGCAGTTTGGTATGGATCACAACTAATGAAAAACTGTTTTTT.

The chain has TRBV20-1 and TRBJ2-5; D call uncertain. The CDR3 runs to 11 residues. V gave up 6 bases and J gave up 2 bases, with 7 bases separating them. Germline V gives CDR1 DFQATT, CDR2 SNEGSKA (reference sequence). The CDR3 bases are TGCAGTGCCATTCCGCAAGAGACCCAGTACTTC. Residues: CSAIPQETQYF.

V gene TRBV5-1 combines with J gene TRBJ2-7; D possibly corresponds to TRBD1 (6 bases). Germline CDR1 is SGHRS and CDR2 is YFSETQ. This CDR3 spans 14 amino acids. The V end lost 2 bases, the J end lost 7 bases, and 16 bases lay between the germline ends. The CDR3 region has the DNA TGCGCCAGCAGCTTCGGGTCCAGGGGCGGGGAGCAGTACGTC. This sequence encodes CASSFGSRGGEQYV.

The V call is TRBV20-1, the J call TRBJ2-3; D is uncertain. This CDR3 contains 13 residues. Germline CDR1 DFQATT, CDR2 SNEGSKA (reference sequence). The V end was cut by 6 bases, the J end by 0 bases, with 10 bases between. The CDR3 region is CSAPHSSTDTQYF. CDR3 in DNA: TGCAGTGCCCCTCATTCCAGCACAGATACGCAGTATTTT.

The chain employs TRBV5-1 and TRBJ2-4, with D unclear. With 0 bases removed from V and 1 base from J, the gap between germline ends came to 8 bases. The CDR3 is made up of 15 amino acids. From germline, CDR1 is SGHRS and CDR2 YFSETQ. The CDR3 nucleotides read TGCGCCAGCAGCTTGGAGGGCTACGCCAAAAACATTCAGTACTTC. It codes for CASSLEGYAKNIQYF.

The J gene is TRBJ2-1, the V gene TRBV30, with D maybe TRBD2 (7 bases). The CDR3 spans 15 residues. Between the trimmed V and J ends, which lost 1 base and 9 bases, there was a span of 19 bases. CDR1 and CDR2 from the germline V gene are GTSNPN and SVGIG (reference sequence). CDR3 sequence: CAWSASPSGGAEQFF. In DNA, the CDR3 is TGTGCCTGGAGTGCCAGCCCCTCGGGGGGCGCTGAGCAGTTCTTC.

V and J are TRBV15 and TRBJ2-7, with D perhaps assigned TRBD1 or TRBD2 (6 bases each). Germline values: CDR1 LNHNV, CDR2 YYDKDF (reference sequence). Trimming pared 11 bases from V and 0 bases from J, leaving 20 bases between. CDR3 length equals 15 residues. The CDR3 region has the DNA TGTGCCGTCTCCAGGGGCGGGGTAAGCTCCTACGAGCAGTACTTC. It translates to CAVSRGGVSSYEQYF.

The table lists this clonotype with a few counts. This rearrangement joins TRBV11-2 to TRBJ2-3; no firm D call. Trimming removed 1 base from V and 2 bases from J, with 4 bases in between. Germline V gives CDR1 SGHAT, CDR2 FQNNGV. This CDR3 comprises 13 residues. The CDR3 region is CASSLAYTDTQYF. The CDR3 DNA reads TGTGCCAGCAGCTTAGCTTACACAGATACGCAGTATTTT.

V and J are TRBV29-1 and TRBJ2-1, with 9 bases lining up with TRBD1. This CDR3 region has 13 residues. J lost 6 bases, V lost 7 bases, and 7 bases had no gene match. Germline values: CDR1 SQVTM, CDR2 ANQGSEA. DNA of the CDR3: TGCAGCGCAAGGGACAGGGAAGGCAATGAGCAGTTCTTC. Protein product: CSARDREGNEQFF.

The chain links TRBV20-1 to TRBJ2-7, with 7 bases fitting TRBD1. CDR1 and CDR2 from the germline V gene are DFQATT and SNEGSKA (reference sequence). The J segment lost 3 bases and the V segment lost 6 bases, leaving 8 bases of the junction unmatched. The CDR3 sequence is 13 residues long. CDR3 DNA: TGCAGTGCCGAGACCGGGACAGACTACGAGCAGTACGTC. Translating it yields CSAETGTDYEQYV.

V gene TRBV18 combines with J gene TRBJ2-5, with D perhaps TRBD2 (6 bases). V dropped 5 bases and J dropped 4 bases, with 20 bases sitting between them. CDR1 is KGHSH, CDR2 LQKENI, per germline. This CDR3 has 16 amino acids. The CDR3 nucleotides read TGTGCCAGCTCATCAGGCACCCTCGCCGGGGGAGAGACCCAGTACTTC. This translates into CASSSGTLAGGETQYF.

This clonotype came up a few times. The genes are TRBV19 and TRBJ2-5; unclear D gene. The germline V gene has CDR1 LNHDA and CDR2 SQIVND (reference sequence). The CDR3 spans 11 residues. V was trimmed by 8 bases and J by 5 bases, leaving 9 bases between them. The CDR3 DNA sequence: TGTGCCAGTCGAGATCAGGAGACCCAGTACTTC. It translates to CASRDQETQYF.

The rearrangement joins TRBV14 to TRBJ1-1, with D hard to call. This CDR3 has 14 residues. Trimming took 4 bases from V and 0 from J, leaving 9 bases between them. Germline V gene sequence: CDR1 SGHDN, CDR2 FVKESK. The CDR3 region is CASSPIDLNTEAFF. The CDR3 DNA reads TGTGCCAGCAGCCCGATAGACCTGAACACTGAAGCTTTCTTT.

This clonotype has a single count. The rearrangement uses TRBV5-1 and TRBJ2-1; D tentatively fits TRBD1 or TRBD2 (5 bases each). Germline V lookup: CDR1 SGHRS, CDR2 YFSETQ. The CDR3 has 15 amino acids. Trimming took 6 bases from V and 5 from J, leaving 18 bases between them. CDR3 sequence reads: CASTPGGDRHNEQFF. The CDR3 nucleotides read TGCGCCAGCACACCTGGTGGGGACCGGCACAATGAGCAGTTCTTC. The whole variable domain, filled in from reference TRBV5-1 and TRBJ2-1, reads KAGVTQTPRYLIKTRGQQVTLSCSPISGHRSVSWYQQTPGQGLQFLFEYFSETQRNKGNFPGRFSGRQFSNSRSEMNVSTLELGDSALYLCASTPGGDRHNEQFFGPGTRLTVL.

A remark on this clonotype: The junction does not match germline at one end; this may be a read error. The J gene is TRBJ1-1, the V gene TRBV30; D call uncertain. Germline V gene data show CDR1 as GTSNPN and CDR2 as SVGIG (reference sequence). The CDR3 sequence is 9 residues long. The CDR3 DNA follows: TGCATCAAGCCAACCACCAGCCTCTTT. Protein product: CIKPTTSLF.

The V gene is TRBV7-2, the J gene TRBJ2-5; D unresolved. The V end lost 5 bases, the J end lost 1 base, and 11 bases lay between the germline ends. Germline V lookup: CDR1 SGHTA, CDR2 FQGNSA. This CDR3 spans 14 amino acids. CDR3 DNA sequence: TGTGCCAGCAGCCCTTCCGAGGCCCAAGAGACCCAGTACTTC. Amino acids: CASSPSEAQETQYF. The full variable domain, in which reference TRBV7-2 and TRBJ2-5 provide the parts outside the CDR3, is GAGVSQSPSNKVTEKGKDVELRCDPISGHTALYWYRQSLGQGLEFLIYFQGNSAPDKSGLPSDRFSAERTGGSVSTLTIQRTQQEDSAVYLCASSPSEAQETQYFGPGTRLLVL.